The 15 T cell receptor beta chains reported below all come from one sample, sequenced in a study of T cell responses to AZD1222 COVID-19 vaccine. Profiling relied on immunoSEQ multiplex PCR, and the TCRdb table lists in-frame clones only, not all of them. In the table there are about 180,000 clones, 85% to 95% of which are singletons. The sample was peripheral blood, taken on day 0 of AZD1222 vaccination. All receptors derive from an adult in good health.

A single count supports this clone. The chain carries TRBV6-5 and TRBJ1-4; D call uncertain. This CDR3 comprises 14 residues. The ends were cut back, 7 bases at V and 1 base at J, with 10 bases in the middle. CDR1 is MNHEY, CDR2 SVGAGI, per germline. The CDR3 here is CASKESLTNEKLFF. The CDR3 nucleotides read TGTGCCAGCAAGGAGTCTCTAACTAATGAAAAACTGTTTTTT.

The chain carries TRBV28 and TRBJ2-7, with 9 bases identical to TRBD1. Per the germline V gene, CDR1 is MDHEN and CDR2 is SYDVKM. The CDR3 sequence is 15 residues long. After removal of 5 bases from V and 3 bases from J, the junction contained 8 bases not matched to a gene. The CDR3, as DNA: TGTGCCAGCAGTCCCCCCGGGACAGGGTACTACGAGCAGTACTTC. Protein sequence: CASSPPGTGYYEQYF.

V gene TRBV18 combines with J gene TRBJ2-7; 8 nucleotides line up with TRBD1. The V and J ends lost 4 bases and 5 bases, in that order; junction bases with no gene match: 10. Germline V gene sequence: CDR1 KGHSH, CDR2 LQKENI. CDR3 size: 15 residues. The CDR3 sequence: CASSLQGAGRNEQYF. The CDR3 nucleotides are TGTGCCAGCTCACTCCAGGGGGCTGGTAGGAACGAGCAGTACTTC.

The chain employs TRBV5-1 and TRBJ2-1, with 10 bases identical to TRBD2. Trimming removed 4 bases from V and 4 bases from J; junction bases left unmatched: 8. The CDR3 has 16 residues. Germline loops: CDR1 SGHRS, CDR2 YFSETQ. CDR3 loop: CASSGSSGSFYNEQFF. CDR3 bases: TGCGCCAGCAGCGGTTCTAGCGGGAGCTTTTACAATGAGCAGTTCTTC.

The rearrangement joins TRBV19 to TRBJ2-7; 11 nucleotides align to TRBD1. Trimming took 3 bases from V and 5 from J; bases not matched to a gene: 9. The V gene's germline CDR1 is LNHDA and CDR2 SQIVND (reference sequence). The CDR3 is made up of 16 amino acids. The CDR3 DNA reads TGTGCCAGTAGTATGCACCCCGGACAGGGGGCAGACGAGCAGTACTTC. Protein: CASSMHPGQGADEQYF.

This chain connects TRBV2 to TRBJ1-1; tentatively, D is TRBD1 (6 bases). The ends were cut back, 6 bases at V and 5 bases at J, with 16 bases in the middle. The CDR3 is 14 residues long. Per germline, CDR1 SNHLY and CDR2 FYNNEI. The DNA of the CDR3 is TGTGCCAGCAGCACCACCGCGGGGGCGACTGAAGCTTTCTTT. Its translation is CASSTTAGATEAFF.

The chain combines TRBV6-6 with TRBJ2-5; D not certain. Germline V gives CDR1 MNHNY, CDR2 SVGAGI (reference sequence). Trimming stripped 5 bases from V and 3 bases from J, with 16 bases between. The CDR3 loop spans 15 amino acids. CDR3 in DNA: TGTGCCAGCAGTCACCTCTACGGTGCCGAAGAGACCCAGTACTTC. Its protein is CASSHLYGAEETQYF.

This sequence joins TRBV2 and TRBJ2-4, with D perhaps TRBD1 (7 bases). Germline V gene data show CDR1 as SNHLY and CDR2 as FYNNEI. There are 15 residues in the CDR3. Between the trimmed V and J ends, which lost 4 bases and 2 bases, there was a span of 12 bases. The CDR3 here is CASSVQGGSKNIQYF. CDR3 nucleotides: TGTGCCAGCAGTGTGCAGGGGGGCTCCAAAAACATTCAGTACTTC.

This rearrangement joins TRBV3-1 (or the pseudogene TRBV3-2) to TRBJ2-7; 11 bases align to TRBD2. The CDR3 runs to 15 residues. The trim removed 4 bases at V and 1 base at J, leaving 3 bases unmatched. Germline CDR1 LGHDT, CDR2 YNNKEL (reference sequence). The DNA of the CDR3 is TGTGCCAGCAGCCTCTTAGCGGGAGGGTCCTACGAGCAGTACTTC. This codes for CASSLLAGGSYEQYF.

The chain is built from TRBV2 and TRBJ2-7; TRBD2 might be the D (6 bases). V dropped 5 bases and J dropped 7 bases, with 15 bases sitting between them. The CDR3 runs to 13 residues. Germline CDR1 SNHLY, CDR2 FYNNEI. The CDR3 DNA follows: TGTGCCAGCAGTCGGACTATTCAAGGAGAGCAGTACTTC. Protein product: CASSRTIQGEQYF.

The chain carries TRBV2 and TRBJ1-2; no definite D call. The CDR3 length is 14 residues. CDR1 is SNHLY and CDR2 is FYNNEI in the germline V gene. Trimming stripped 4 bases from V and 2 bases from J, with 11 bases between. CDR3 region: CASSGAGRNYGYTF. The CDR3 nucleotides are TGTGCCAGCAGTGGGGCAGGACGAAACTATGGCTACACCTTC.

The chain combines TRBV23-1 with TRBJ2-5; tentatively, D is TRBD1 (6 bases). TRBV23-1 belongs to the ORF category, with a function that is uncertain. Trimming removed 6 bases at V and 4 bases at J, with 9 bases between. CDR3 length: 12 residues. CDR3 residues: CASRGAGETQYF. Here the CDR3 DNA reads TGCGCCAGCAGGGGGGCTGGAGAGACCCAGTACTTC.

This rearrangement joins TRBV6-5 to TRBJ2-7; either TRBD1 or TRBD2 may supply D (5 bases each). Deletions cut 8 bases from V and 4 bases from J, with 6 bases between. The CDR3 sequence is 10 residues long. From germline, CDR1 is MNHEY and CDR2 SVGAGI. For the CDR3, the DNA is TGTGCCAGCTGGGGGTACGAGCAGTACTTC. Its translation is CASWGYEQYF.

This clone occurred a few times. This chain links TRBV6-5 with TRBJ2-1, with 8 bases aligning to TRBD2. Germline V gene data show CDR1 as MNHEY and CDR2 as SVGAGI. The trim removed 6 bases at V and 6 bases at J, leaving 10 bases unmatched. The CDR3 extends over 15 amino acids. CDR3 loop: CASSQGLEATNEQFF. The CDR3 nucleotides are TGTGCCAGCAGCCAGGGACTAGAGGCTACCAATGAGCAGTTCTTC.

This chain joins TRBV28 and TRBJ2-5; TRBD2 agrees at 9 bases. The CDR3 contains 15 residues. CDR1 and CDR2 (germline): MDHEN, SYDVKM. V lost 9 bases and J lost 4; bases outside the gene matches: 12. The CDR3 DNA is TGTGCCAGTGTCGGGCTAGCGGGACGGGGAGAGACCCAGTACTTC. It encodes CASVGLAGRGETQYF.